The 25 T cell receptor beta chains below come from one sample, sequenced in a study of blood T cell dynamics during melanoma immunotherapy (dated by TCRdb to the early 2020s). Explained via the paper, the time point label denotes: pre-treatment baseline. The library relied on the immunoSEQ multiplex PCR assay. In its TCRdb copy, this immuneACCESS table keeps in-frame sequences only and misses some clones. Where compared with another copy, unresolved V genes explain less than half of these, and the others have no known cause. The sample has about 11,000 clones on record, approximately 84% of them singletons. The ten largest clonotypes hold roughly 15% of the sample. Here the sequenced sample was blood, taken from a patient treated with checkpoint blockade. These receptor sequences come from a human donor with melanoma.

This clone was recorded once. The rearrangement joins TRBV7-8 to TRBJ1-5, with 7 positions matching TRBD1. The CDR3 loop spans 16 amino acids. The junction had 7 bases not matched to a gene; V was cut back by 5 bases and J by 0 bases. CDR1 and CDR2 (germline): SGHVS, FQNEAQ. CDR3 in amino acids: CASSDRASYSNQPQHF. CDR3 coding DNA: TGTGCCAGCAGCGACAGGGCTAGCTATAGCAATCAGCCCCAGCATTTT.

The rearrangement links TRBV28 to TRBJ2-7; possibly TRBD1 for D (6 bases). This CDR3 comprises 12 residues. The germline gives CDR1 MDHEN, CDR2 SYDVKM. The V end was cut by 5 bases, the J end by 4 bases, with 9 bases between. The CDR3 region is CASSDRLYEQYF. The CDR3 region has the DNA TGTGCCAGCAGTGACAGGTTGTACGAGCAGTACTTC. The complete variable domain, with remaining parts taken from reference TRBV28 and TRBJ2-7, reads DVKVTQSSRYLVKRTGEKVFLECVQDMDHENMFWYRQDPGLGLRLIYFSYDVKMKEKGDIPEGYSVSREKKERFSLILESASTNQTSMYLCASSDRLYEQYFGPGTRLTVT.

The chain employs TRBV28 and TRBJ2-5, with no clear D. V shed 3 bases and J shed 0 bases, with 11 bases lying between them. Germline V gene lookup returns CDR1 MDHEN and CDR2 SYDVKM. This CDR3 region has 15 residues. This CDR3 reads CASSFPTSYQETQYF. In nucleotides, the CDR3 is TGTGCCAGCAGTTTCCCTACATCTTACCAAGAGACCCAGTACTTC.

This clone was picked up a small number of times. CDR3 DNA sequence: TGTGCCAGCAGCTTGCTAACGACAGTGAGCGGCGGGGAGCTGTTTTTT. Translation gives CASSLLTTVSGGELFF. The chain has TRBV5-4 and TRBJ2-2, with D possibly being TRBD1 or TRBD2 (5 bases each). The V gene's germline CDR1 is SGHNT and CDR2 YYREEE (reference sequence). Trimming took off 1 base at V and 7 bases at J, with 17 bases between the two ends. The CDR3 is 16 residues long.

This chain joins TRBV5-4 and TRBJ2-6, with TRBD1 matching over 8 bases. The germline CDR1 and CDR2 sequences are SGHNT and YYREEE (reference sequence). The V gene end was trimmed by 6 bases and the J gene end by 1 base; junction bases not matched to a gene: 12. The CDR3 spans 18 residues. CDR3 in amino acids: CASKGVGQGVSGANVLTF. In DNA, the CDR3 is TGTGCCAGCAAGGGAGTCGGACAGGGCGTTTCTGGGGCCAACGTCCTGACTTTC.

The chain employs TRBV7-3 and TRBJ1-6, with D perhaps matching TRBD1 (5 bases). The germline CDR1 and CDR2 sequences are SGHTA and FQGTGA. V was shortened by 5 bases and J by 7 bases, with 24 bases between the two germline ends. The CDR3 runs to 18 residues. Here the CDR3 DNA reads TGTGCCAGCAGCCCCCTCAGATTCGGGGGTCGATGGAATTCACCCCTCCACTTT. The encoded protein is CASSPLRFGGRWNSPLHF. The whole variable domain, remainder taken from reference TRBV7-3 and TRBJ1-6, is GAGVSQTPSNKVTEKGKYVELRCDPISGHTALYWYRQSLGQGPEFLIYFQGTGAADDSGLPNDRFFAVRPEGSVSTLKIQRTERGDSAVYLCASSPLRFGGRWNSPLHFGNGTRLTVT.

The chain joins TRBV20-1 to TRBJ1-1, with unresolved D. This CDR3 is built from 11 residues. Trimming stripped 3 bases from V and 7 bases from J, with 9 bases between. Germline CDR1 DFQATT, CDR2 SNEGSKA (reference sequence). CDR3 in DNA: TGCAGTGCTAGTAGGAGGGATGAAGCTTTCTTT. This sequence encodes CSASRRDEAFF.

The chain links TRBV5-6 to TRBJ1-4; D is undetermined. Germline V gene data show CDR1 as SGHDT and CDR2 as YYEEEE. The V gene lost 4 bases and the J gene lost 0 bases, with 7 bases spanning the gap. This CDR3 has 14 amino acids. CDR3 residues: CASSPDATNEKLFF. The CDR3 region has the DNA TGTGCCAGCAGCCCAGACGCAACTAATGAAAAACTGTTTTTT.

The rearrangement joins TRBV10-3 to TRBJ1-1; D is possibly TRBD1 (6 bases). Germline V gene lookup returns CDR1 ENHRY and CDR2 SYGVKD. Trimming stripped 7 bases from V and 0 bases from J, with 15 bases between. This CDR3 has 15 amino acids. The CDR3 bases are TGTGCCATCACCCCAGGGGAAGGAATGAACACTGAAGCTTTCTTT. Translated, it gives CAITPGEGMNTEAFF.

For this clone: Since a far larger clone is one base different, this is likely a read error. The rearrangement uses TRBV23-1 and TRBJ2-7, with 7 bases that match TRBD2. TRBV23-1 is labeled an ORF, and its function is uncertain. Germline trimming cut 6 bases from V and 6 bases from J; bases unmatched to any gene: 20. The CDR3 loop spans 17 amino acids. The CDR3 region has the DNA TGCGCCAGCAGCCAGGATGGGGCCGGGAGGCGTCCCGGCGAGCAGTACTTC. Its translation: CASSQDGAGRRPGEQYF.

CDR3 amino acids: CASSLTAGGSGGAETQYF. DNA for the CDR3: TGTGCCAGCAGCTTAACCGCGGGGGGTAGCGGGGGCGCGGAGACCCAGTACTTC. V is TRBV11-2 and J is TRBJ2-5; 9 nucleotides match TRBD2. This CDR3 comprises 18 residues. Per the germline V gene, CDR1 is SGHAT and CDR2 is FQNNGV. V lost 2 bases, J lost 5 bases, and 15 bases stayed unmatched.

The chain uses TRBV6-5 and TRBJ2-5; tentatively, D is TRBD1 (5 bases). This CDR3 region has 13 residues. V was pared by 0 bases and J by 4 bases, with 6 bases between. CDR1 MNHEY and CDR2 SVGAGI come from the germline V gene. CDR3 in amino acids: CASSYSRGETQYF. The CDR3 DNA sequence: TGTGCCAGCAGTTACTCAAGGGGAGAGACCCAGTACTTC.

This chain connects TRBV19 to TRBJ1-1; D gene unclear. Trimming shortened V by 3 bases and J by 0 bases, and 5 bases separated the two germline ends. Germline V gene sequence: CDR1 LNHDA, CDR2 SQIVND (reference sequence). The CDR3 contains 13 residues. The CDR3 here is CASSIQMNTEAFF. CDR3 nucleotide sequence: TGTGCCAGTAGTATTCAGATGAACACTGAAGCTTTCTTT.

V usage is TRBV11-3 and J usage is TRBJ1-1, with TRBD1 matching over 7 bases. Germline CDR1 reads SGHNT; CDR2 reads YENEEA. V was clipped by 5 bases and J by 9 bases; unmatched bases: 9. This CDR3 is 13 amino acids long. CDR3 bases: TGTGCCAGCAGCCCAGCCCCGGACAGGAAAGCTTTCTTT. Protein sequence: CASSPAPDRKAFF.

Here the CDR3 DNA reads TGTGCCAGCAGCCCTAGAGGCATCAGCACAGATACGCAGTATTTT. This gives the protein CASSPRGISTDTQYF. This chain uses TRBV28 with TRBJ2-3; D not resolved. Trimming took off 6 bases at V and 0 bases at J, with 13 bases between the two ends. CDR1 is MDHEN and CDR2 is SYDVKM in the germline V gene. This CDR3 is built from 15 residues.

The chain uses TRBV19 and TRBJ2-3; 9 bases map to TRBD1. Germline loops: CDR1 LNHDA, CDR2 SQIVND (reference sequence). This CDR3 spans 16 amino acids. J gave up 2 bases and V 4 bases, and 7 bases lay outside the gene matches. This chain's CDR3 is CASSSLQGAITDTQYF. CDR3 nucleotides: TGTGCCAGTAGTAGTTTACAGGGGGCCATCACAGATACGCAGTATTTT.

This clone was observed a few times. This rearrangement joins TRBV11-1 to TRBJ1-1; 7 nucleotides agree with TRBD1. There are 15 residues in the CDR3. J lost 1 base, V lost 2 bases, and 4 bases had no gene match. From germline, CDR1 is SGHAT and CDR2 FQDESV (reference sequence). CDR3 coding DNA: TGTGCCAGCAGCTTACTGACAGGGACGAACACTGAAGCTTTCTTT. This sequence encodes CASSLLTGTNTEAFF. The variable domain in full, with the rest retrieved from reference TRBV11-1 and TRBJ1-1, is EAEVAQSPRYKITEKSQAVAFWCDPISGHATLYWYRQILGQGPELLVQFQDESVVDDSQLPKDRFSAERLKGVDSTLKIQPAELGDSAMYLCASSLLTGTNTEAFFGQGTRLTVV.

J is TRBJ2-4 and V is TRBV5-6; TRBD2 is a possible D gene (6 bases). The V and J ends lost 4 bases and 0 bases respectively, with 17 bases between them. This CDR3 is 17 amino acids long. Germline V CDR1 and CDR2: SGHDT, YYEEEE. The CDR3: CASSAGVPGEAKNIQYF. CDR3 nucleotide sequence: TGTGCCAGCAGCGCTGGGGTGCCGGGAGAAGCCAAAAACATTCAGTACTTC.

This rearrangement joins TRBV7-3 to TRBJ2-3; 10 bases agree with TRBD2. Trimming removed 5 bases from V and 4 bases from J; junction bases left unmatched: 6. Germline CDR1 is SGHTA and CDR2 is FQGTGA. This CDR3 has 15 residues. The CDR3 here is CASSTQAGGADTQYF. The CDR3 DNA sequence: TGTGCCAGCAGCACCCAAGCGGGGGGGGCAGATACGCAGTATTTT. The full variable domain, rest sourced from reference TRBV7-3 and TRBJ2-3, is GAGVSQTPSNKVTEKGKYVELRCDPISGHTALYWYRQSLGQGPEFLIYFQGTGAADDSGLPNDRFFAVRPEGSVSTLKIQRTERGDSAVYLCASSTQAGGADTQYFGPGTRLTVL.

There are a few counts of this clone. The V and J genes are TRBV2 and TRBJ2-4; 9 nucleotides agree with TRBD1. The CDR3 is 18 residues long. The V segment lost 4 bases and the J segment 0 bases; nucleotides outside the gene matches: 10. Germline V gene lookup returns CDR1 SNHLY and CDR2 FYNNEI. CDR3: CASSVPGQGPIAKNIQYF. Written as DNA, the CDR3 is TGTGCCAGCAGTGTACCGGGACAGGGCCCTATAGCCAAAAACATTCAGTACTTC.

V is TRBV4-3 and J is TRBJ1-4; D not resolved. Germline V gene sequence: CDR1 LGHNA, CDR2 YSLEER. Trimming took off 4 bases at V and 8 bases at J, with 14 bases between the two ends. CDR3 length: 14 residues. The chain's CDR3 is CASSPTRLTEKLFF. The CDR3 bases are TGCGCCAGCAGCCCGACTCGTTTAACCGAAAAACTGTTTTTT.

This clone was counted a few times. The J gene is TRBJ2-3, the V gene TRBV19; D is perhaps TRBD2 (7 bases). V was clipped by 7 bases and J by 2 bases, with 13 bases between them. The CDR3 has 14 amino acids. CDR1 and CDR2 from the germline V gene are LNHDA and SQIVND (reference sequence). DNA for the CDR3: TGTGCCAGTACCGGCGGGGGACACACAGATACGCAGTATTTT. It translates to CASTGGGHTDTQYF.

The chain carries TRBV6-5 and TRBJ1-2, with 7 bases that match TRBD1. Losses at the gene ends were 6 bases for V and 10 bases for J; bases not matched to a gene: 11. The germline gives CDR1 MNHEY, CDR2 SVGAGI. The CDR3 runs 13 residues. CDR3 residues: CASRRDRTMAYTF. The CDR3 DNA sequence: TGTGCCAGCAGGCGGGACAGAACTATGGCCTACACCTTC.

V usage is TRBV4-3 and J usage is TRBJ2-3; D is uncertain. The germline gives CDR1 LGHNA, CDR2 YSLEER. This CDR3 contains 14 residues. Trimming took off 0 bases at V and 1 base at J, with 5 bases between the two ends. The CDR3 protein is CASSQETGTDTQYF. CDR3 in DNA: TGCGCCAGCAGCCAAGAAACGGGCACAGATACGCAGTATTTT.

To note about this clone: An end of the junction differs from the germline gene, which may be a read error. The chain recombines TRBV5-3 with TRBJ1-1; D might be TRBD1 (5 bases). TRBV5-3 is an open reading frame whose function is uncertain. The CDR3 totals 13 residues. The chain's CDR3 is CASSLGTVTEAFF. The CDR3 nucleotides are TGTGCCAGCAGCTTGGGGACTGTTACTGAAGCTTTCTTT.